The 17 T cell receptor beta chains below come from one sample, sequenced in a study of CD8 T cells in Susac syndrome. The RNA, roughly 0.45 to 1 ug, was put through reverse transcription using random hexamers. One entry per CDR3 protein, called by TCRdb with MiXCR from the immunoSEQ multiplex PCR reads. The sample holds about 130,000 distinct CDR3 sequences, approximately 89% seen once. Material for sequencing was CD8+ T cells from PBMCs. These receptor sequences come from a human donor with multiple sclerosis.

The chain is built from TRBV7-9 and TRBJ2-1; 13 bases line up with TRBD2. The germline V gene encodes CDR1 SEHNR and CDR2 FQNEAQ (reference sequence). V dropped 4 bases and J dropped 5; count of bases not matched to a gene: 5. The CDR3 has 16 residues. CDR3 DNA sequence: TGTGCCAGCAGCTCGGGACTAGCGGGACTCGACAATGAGCAGTTCTTC. Its protein product is CASSSGLAGLDNEQFF. Filled out from reference TRBV7-9 and TRBJ2-1, the complete variable domain reads DTGVSQNPRHKITKRGQNVTFRCDPISEHNRLYWYRQTLGQGPEFLTYFQNEAQLEKSRLLSDRFSAERPKGSFSTLEIQRTEQGDSAMYLCASSSGLAGLDNEQFFGPGTRLTVL.

The rearrangement joins TRBV6-4 to TRBJ1-2; possible D gene TRBD1, 5 bases. With 3 bases removed from V and 7 bases from J, the gap between germline ends came to 18 bases. The CDR3 contains 15 residues. In germline, CDR1 is MRHNA, CDR2 SNTAGT. The CDR3 DNA reads as TGTGCCAGCAGTGATCAGGGTTTTGGGTCGAGTGGCTACACCTTC. The encoded protein is CASSDQGFGSSGYTF.

This chain connects TRBV29-1 to TRBJ2-1, with unresolved D. Germline V lookup: CDR1 SQVTM, CDR2 ANQGSEA. The CDR3 loop spans 14 amino acids. The V and J ends lost 4 bases and 3 bases respectively, with 13 bases between them. Here the CDR3 DNA reads TGCAGCGTTGTGTTGGACGGCAGCTACAATGAGCAGTTCTTC. Translated: CSVVLDGSYNEQFF.

V is TRBV28 and J is TRBJ2-2, with TRBD1 matching 8 bases. This CDR3 is built from 15 residues. The J segment lost 1 base and the V segment lost 6 bases, leaving 4 bases of the junction unmatched. The germline CDR1 and CDR2 sequences are MDHEN and SYDVKM. The CDR3 DNA reads TGTGCCAGCAGGCCCGGGACAGGGAACACCGGGGAGCTGTTTTTT. It translates to CASRPGTGNTGELFF.

The rearrangement links TRBV15 to TRBJ1-1; D unresolved. The germline V and J ends were trimmed by 4 bases and 5 bases, with 8 bases remaining between them. The CDR3 is made up of 12 amino acids. Germline CDR1 reads LNHNV; CDR2 reads YYDKDF (reference sequence). The CDR3 DNA reads as TGTGCCACCAGCATCGCGGATACTGAAGCTTTCTTT. This sequence encodes CATSIADTEAFF.

CDR3 sequence: CASSSGLVNPYNEQFF. The CDR3 nucleotides read TGTGCCAGCAGCTCGGGACTAGTGAATCCCTACAATGAGCAGTTCTTC. J is TRBJ2-1 and V is TRBV11-2; 8 nucleotides line up with TRBD2. CDR1 is SGHAT, CDR2 FQNNGV, per germline. The CDR3 is 16 residues long. Trimming took 4 bases from V and 2 from J; bases not matched to a gene: 7.

V usage is TRBV5-6 and J usage is TRBJ1-2; no clear D. Germline values: CDR1 SGHDT, CDR2 YYEEEE. Trimming stripped 3 bases from V and 8 bases from J, with 14 bases between. The CDR3 contains 13 residues. Written as DNA, the CDR3 is TGTGCCAGCAGCTCTGGATACGAGTCGGGCTACACCTTC. It codes for CASSSGYESGYTF.

CDR3 in DNA: TGTGCCAGCAGCACAACAGGGGGCGACACTGAAGCTTTCTTT. Amino acid sequence: CASSTTGGDTEAFF. The V call is TRBV7-2, the J call TRBJ1-1, with 9 bases lining up with TRBD1. CDR3 length: 14 residues. V shed 5 bases, J shed 3 bases, and the junction held 4 bases outside the gene matches. Germline CDR1 SGHTA, CDR2 FQGNSA.

The V and J genes are TRBV7-6 and TRBJ1-1, with a weak D call TRBD1 (6 bases). V gave up 0 bases and J gave up 0 bases, with 14 bases separating them. The CDR3 spans 17 residues. Germline V gene data show CDR1 as SGHVS and CDR2 as FNYEAQ. CDR3 residues: CASSLALWTDMNTEAFF. As DNA, the CDR3 is TGTGCCAGCAGCTTAGCGCTGTGGACAGACATGAACACTGAAGCTTTCTTT.

This chain joins TRBV7-9 and TRBJ2-7; 10 positions agree with TRBD1. The CDR3 is 17 amino acids. Germline lookup yields CDR1 SEHNR and CDR2 FQNEAQ (reference sequence). Trimming cost V 3 bases and J 3 bases; bases outside gene matches: 11. For the CDR3, the DNA is TGTGCCAGCAGCTTGGGGGTTGGGACAGGGGAAGGCTACGAGCAGTACTTC. Translated, it gives CASSLGVGTGEGYEQYF.

The CDR3 protein is CASSLGEGGQPQHF. The CDR3, as DNA: TGTGCCAGCAGCTTGGGAGAGGGCGGTCAGCCCCAGCATTTT. The chain recombines TRBV5-6 with TRBJ1-5, with D unclear. The CDR3 is 14 residues long. Trimming removed 0 bases at V and 6 bases at J, with 10 bases between. Germline CDR1 is SGHDT and CDR2 is YYEEEE.

V is TRBV7-6 and J is TRBJ2-1, with 8 bases lining up with TRBD1. The CDR3 has 14 residues. V shed 4 bases and J 8 bases; nucleotides not matched to a gene: 7. Germline values: CDR1 SGHVS, CDR2 FNYEAQ. CDR3 amino acids: CASSSLTGADEQFF. CDR3 DNA sequence: TGTGCCAGCAGCTCTTTGACAGGGGCAGATGAGCAGTTCTTC.

This chain joins TRBV10-1 and TRBJ2-3; D is unclear. The CDR3 totals 16 residues. With 10 bases removed from V and 0 bases from J, the gap between germline ends came to 20 bases. CDR1 and CDR2 from the germline V gene are WNHNN and SYGVQD (reference sequence). CDR3 protein: CANLSNPAPSTDTQYF. CDR3 bases: TGCGCCAACCTAAGCAACCCAGCACCAAGCACAGATACGCAGTATTTT.

The J gene is TRBJ1-3, the V gene TRBV4-1; TRBD1 matches 8 bases. The CDR3 is 15 residues long. Per germline, CDR1 MGHRA and CDR2 YSYEKL. Trimming took 4 bases from V and 2 from J; bases not matched to a gene: 4. CDR3 sequence (DNA): TGCGCCAGCAGCCCACTGGGACAGGCTGGAAACACCATATATTTT. It yields the protein CASSPLGQAGNTIYF.

The rearrangement joins TRBV7-8 to TRBJ2-2; TRBD2 matches 11 bases. The ends lost 1 base at V and 5 bases at J; junction bases unmatched: 6. Germline lookup yields CDR1 SGHVS and CDR2 FQNEAQ. This CDR3 contains 17 residues. CDR3 region: CASSLVAGGPRTGELFF. The CDR3 coding sequence is TGTGCCAGCAGCTTAGTAGCGGGAGGGCCGAGGACCGGGGAGCTGTTTTTT.

The chain links TRBV7-3 to TRBJ2-3; TRBD2 aligns across 7 bases. V was clipped by 2 bases and J by 2 bases; unmatched bases: 13. CDR3 length: 18 residues. Germline CDR1 SGHTA, CDR2 FQGTGA. The CDR3 loop reads CASSLSGEGLGDTDTQYF. CDR3 DNA: TGTGCCAGCAGCTTATCGGGGGAGGGCCTCGGGGACACAGATACGCAGTATTTT.

The chain recombines TRBV25-1 with TRBJ2-7; D possibly corresponds to TRBD2 (6 bases). Germline-derived CDR1 and CDR2 are MGHDK and SYGVNS. CDR3 length: 15 residues. Between the trimmed V and J ends, which lost 1 base and 1 base, there was a span of 11 bases. The CDR3 region has the DNA TGTGCCAGCAGTGAATTGGTAGGGAGGTCCTACGAGCAGTACTTC. This translates into CASSELVGRSYEQYF.